These 26 T cell receptor beta chains were all obtained from the same sample, sequenced in a study of monozygotic twins with inflammatory bowel disease. TCRdb reprocessed the 5' RACE reads and stores each CDR3 protein as one record, lacking DNA. The sample yields fewer than 400,000 distinct CDR3 sequences, of which the top ten take up less than 6.5%. The sequencing input was blood. These receptors all come from a human donor with ulcerative colitis or Crohn's disease, or a healthy co-twin of an affected twin (not recorded which).

This chain connects TRBV7-9 to TRBJ1-5; lacking DNA, the TRBD1 call made by TCRdb goes unchecked. The CDR3 is 14 residues long. The germline V gene encodes CDR1 SEHNR and CDR2 FQNEAQ (reference sequence). This chain's CDR3 is CASSARDVNQPQHF.

The V call is TRBV7-9, the J call TRBJ2-7; the D call from TCRdb, TRBD1, cannot be confirmed without DNA. The CDR3 covers 20 residues. The V gene's germline CDR1 is SEHNR and CDR2 FQNEAQ (reference sequence). The CDR3 loop is CASSLGPGQGDLRAVLRHEF.

This chain uses TRBV5-4 with TRBJ2-2. The CDR3 runs 13 residues. The V gene's germline CDR1 is SGHNT and CDR2 YYREEE (reference sequence). This CDR3 is CASSADDYGELFF.

The chain recombines TRBV7-8 with TRBJ1-1. The CDR3 runs 17 residues. Germline V gene data show CDR1 as SGHVS and CDR2 as FQNEAQ. The CDR3 spells CASSLARRVLPDTEAFF. Full variable domain (missing parts from reference TRBV7-8 and TRBJ1-1): GAGVSQSPRYKVAKRGQDVALRCDPISGHVSLFWYQQALGQGPEFLTYFQNEAQLDKSGLPSDRFFAERPEGSVSTLKIQRTQQEDSAVYLCASSLARRVLPDTEAFFGQGTRLTVV.

The genes are TRBV4-2 and TRBJ1-6; TCRdb reports TRBD1, a call that lacks DNA to check it against. This CDR3 comprises 20 residues. CDR1 and CDR2 (germline): LGHNA, YNFKEQ. CDR3 protein: CASSQDRVGDRPAGNSPLHF.

This sequence joins TRBV14 and TRBJ1-5; the D call from TCRdb, TRBD1, cannot be confirmed without DNA. The CDR3 extends over 16 amino acids. CDR1 is SGHDN and CDR2 is FVKESK in the germline V gene. CDR3 region: CASSQGRGAGHQPQHF.

The J gene is TRBJ1-2, the V gene TRBV7-2. This CDR3 contains 14 residues. Germline V CDR1 and CDR2: SGHTA, FQGNSA. This chain's CDR3 is CASTPPARLYGYTF.

CDR3 amino acids: CSVHAPGGPEKLFF. This chain joins TRBV29-1 and TRBJ1-4. Germline CDR1 SQVTM, CDR2 ANQGSEA. The CDR3 loop spans 14 amino acids.

V and J are TRBV20-1 and TRBJ2-2. The CDR3 extends over 14 amino acids. Germline V lookup: CDR1 DFQATT, CDR2 SNEGSKA (reference sequence). The CDR3 loop is CSARTNPNTGELFF.

The gene calls are TRBV24-1 and TRBJ2-3; the D call from TCRdb, TRBD1, cannot be confirmed without DNA. This CDR3 has 16 residues. Germline V gives CDR1 KGHDR, CDR2 SFDVKD. The chain's CDR3 is CATSDSGQGFPFTQYF.

The chain joins TRBV7-2 to TRBJ1-1. Germline V CDR1 and CDR2: SGHTA, FQGNSA. The CDR3 has 11 amino acids. This chain's CDR3 is CASSLFSEAFF. The full variable domain, its missing parts supplied by reference TRBV7-2 and TRBJ1-1, is GAGVSQSPSNKVTEKGKDVELRCDPISGHTALYWYRQSLGQGLEFLIYFQGNSAPDKSGLPSDRFSAERTGGSVSTLTIQRTQQEDSAVYLCASSLFSEAFFGQGTRLTVV.

V is TRBV7-9 and J is TRBJ1-2; TCRdb gives TRBD1 as the D gene, but with no DNA this cannot be confirmed. Germline CDR1 and CDR2: SEHNR and FQNEAQ (reference sequence). The CDR3 consists of 12 residues. The CDR3 spells CASSGQGQGYTF. Combining the CDR3 with reference TRBV7-9 and TRBJ1-2 gives the whole variable domain DTGVSQNPRHKITKRGQNVTFRCDPISEHNRLYWYRQTLGQGPEFLTYFQNEAQLEKSRLLSDRFSAERPKGSFSTLEIQRTEQGDSAMYLCASSGQGQGYTFGSGTRLTVV.

The gene calls are TRBV19 and TRBJ2-2. The CDR3 sequence is 13 residues long. Germline lookup yields CDR1 LNHDA and CDR2 SQIVND (reference sequence). The CDR3: CASSTFDPGELFF.

The chain is built from TRBV29-1 and TRBJ1-5; TCRdb's D call of TRBD1 is untestable without DNA. Per the germline V gene, CDR1 is SQVTM and CDR2 is ANQGSEA. CDR3 size: 16 residues. The CDR3 reads CSVLEGAGGFNQPQHF.

The chain has TRBV28 and TRBJ2-2; TCRdb designates TRBD1, a call that cannot be tested without DNA. Per the germline V gene, CDR1 is MDHEN and CDR2 is SYDVKM. There are 14 residues in the CDR3. The CDR3 reads CASTSGIGSGELFF.

CDR3 loop: CASSPYYLSSYNEQFF. The genes are TRBV7-2 and TRBJ2-1. Germline V gives CDR1 SGHTA, CDR2 FQGNSA. The CDR3 has 16 residues.

The V and J genes are TRBV5-6 and TRBJ1-1; TCRdb picks TRBD1, but there is no DNA to check that call. CDR1 and CDR2 (germline): SGHDT, YYEEEE. The CDR3 sequence is 15 residues long. The CDR3 reads CASSERRVLFTEAFF.

This chain links TRBV15 with TRBJ2-7; TCRdb's D call, TRBD1, is unchecked because there is no DNA. The germline V gene encodes CDR1 LNHNV and CDR2 YYDKDF (reference sequence). The CDR3 has 14 residues. Here the CDR3 reads CATSREGGGYEQYF.

The chain couples TRBV5-5 to TRBJ2-7; without DNA, the TCRdb call of TRBD1 cannot be checked. The germline CDR1 and CDR2 sequences are SGHKS and YYEKEE (reference sequence). The CDR3 sequence is 13 residues long. The CDR3 sequence: CASSRPQTYEQYF.

The J gene is TRBJ1-1, the V gene TRBV27; TCRdb's D call, TRBD1, is unchecked because there is no DNA. This CDR3 is 14 amino acids long. Germline assignment: CDR1 MNHEY and CDR2 SMNVEV (reference sequence). The CDR3 sequence: CASSQWTENTEAFF.

The chain recombines TRBV27 with TRBJ1-5; TCRdb proposes TRBD1, but this gene call is untestable without DNA. Germline lookup yields CDR1 MNHEY and CDR2 SMNVEV (reference sequence). The CDR3 extends over 13 amino acids. CDR3 amino acids: CASRGTGGQPQHF.

The rearrangement joins TRBV12-3 or TRBV12-4 to TRBJ1-2. The CDR3 consists of 12 residues. CDR3: CASSRSSYGYTF.

The CDR3 sequence is CASIKDTGELFF. The rearrangement links TRBV6-5 to TRBJ2-2. The CDR3 loop spans 12 amino acids. Germline V gene lookup returns CDR1 MNHEY and CDR2 SVGAGI.

The V call is TRBV24-1, the J call TRBJ2-2; TCRdb proposes TRBD1, but this gene call is untestable without DNA. Germline CDR1 reads KGHDR; CDR2 reads SFDVKD. This CDR3 is 15 amino acids long. CDR3 protein: CATSGRQGQTGELFF.

The chain employs TRBV12-3 or TRBV12-4 and TRBJ2-5; TCRdb outputs TRBD1, but without DNA this stays unchecked. The CDR3 is 17 amino acids. The CDR3 sequence is CASSWRGQGFGLETQYF.

V is TRBV20-1 and J is TRBJ2-5; TCRdb names TRBD2, which stays unverified in the absence of DNA. Per germline, CDR1 DFQATT and CDR2 SNEGSKA (reference sequence). The CDR3 spans 12 residues. The CDR3 protein is CSAGGPQETQYF.